This entry is about one TCR beta chain. Original data processing: Amplification of reference gene primers provided the estimated nucleated cell counts. The data were produced by immunoSEQ multiplex PCR, yet TCRdb's version contains in-frame clones alone and is incomplete. For V, J and clone size, that table is used; D and trimming come from the DNA. The sample yields 250,000 to 350,000 clones, approximately 89% seen once. These data originate in a study of blood T cell repertoires in COVID-19. Study background: COVID-19 samples collected from the United States, Italy and Spain covered acute and convalescent phases. PBMCs, B-cell-depleted T cells, or T cells were the source of the cDNA or gDNA that made up the material.

The source is a woman younger than 45 who had recovered from COVID-19. The source material was peripheral blood.

The CDR3 nucleotides read TGTGCCAGCAGCTTGGCGCTAGCGGGGGGCCAAGAGACCCAGTACTTC. Translated, it gives CASSLALAGGQETQYF. The chain employs TRBV5-5 and TRBJ2-5; 11 nucleotides line up with TRBD2. The CDR3 has 16 residues. V shed 0 bases, J shed 1 base, and the junction held 2 bases outside the gene matches. Per germline, CDR1 SGHKS and CDR2 YYEKEE (reference sequence).